This T cell receptor beta chain was found in a study of blood T cell repertoires in COVID-19. Turning to the study itself: Spain, Italy and the United States supplied samples that represented acute and convalescent COVID-19. From T cells, B-cell-depleted T cells, or PBMCs came the material, which was cDNA or gDNA.

About this clone itself: Other DNA sequences in the sample encode the same CDR3.

Per the study methods: By means of reference gene primer amplification, nucleated cell counts were estimated. The assay was immunoSEQ multiplex PCR, and TCRdb's table has in-frame clones only and misses some. The V and J calls and the clone size are those of that table, but D and trimming were determined from the DNA. The table includes about 200,000 clones, around 91% detected once. The TCR comes from a man in his forties or fifties with acute or convalescent COVID-19. What was sequenced was peripheral blood.

The CDR3 coding sequence is TGTGCCAGCAGCCAACAAAATTCACCCCTCCACTTT. Its protein is CASSQQNSPLHF. The gene calls are TRBV14 and TRBJ1-6; D ambiguous. Germline CDR1 is SGHDN and CDR2 is FVKESK. The CDR3 covers 12 residues. V dropped 2 bases and J dropped 7 bases, with 3 bases sitting between them.